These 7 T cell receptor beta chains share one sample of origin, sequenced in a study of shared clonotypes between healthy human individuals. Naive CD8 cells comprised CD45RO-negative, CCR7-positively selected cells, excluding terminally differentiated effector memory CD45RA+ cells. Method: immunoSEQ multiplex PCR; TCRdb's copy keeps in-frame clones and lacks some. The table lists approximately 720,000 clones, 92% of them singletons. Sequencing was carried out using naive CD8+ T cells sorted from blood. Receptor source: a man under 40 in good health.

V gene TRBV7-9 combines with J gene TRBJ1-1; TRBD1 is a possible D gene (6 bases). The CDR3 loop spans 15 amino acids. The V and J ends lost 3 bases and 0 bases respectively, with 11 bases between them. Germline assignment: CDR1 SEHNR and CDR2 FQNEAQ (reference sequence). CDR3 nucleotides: TGTGCCAGCAGCTTTGGACAGACCATGAACACTGAAGCTTTCTTT. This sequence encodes CASSFGQTMNTEAFF.

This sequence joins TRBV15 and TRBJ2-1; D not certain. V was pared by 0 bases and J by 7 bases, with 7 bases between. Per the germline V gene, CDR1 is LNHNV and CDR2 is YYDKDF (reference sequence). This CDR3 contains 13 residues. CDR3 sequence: CATSRDPGNEQFF. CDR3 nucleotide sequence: TGTGCCACCAGCAGAGATCCCGGGAATGAGCAGTTCTTC. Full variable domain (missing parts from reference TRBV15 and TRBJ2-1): DAMVIQNPRYQVTQFGKPVTLSCSQTLNHNVMYWYQQKSSQAPKLLFHYYDKDFNNEADTPDNFQSRRPNTSFCFLDIRSPGLGDTAMYLCATSRDPGNEQFFGPGTRLTVL.

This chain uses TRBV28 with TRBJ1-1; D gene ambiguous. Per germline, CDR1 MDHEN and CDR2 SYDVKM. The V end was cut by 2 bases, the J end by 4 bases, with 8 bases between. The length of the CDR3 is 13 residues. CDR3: CASSLGPSTEAFF. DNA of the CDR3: TGTGCCAGCAGTTTAGGGCCCTCCACTGAAGCTTTCTTT.

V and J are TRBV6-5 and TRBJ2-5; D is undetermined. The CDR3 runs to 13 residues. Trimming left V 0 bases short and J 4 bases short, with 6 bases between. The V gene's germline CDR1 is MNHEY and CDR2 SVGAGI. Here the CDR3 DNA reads TGTGCCAGCAGTTACTCTAGTCCAGAGACCCAGTACTTC. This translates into CASSYSSPETQYF.

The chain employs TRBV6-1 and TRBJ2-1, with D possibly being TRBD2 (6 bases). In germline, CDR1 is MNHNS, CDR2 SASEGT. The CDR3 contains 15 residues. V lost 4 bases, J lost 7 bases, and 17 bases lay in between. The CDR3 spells CASSARDREWNEQFF. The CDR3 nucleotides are TGTGCCAGCAGTGCTAGGGATCGGGAGTGGAATGAGCAGTTCTTC.

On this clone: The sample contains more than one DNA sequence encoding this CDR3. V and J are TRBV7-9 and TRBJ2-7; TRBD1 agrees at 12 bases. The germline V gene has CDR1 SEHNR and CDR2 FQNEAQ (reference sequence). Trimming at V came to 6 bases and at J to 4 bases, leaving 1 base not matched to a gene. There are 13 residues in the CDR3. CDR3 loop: CASRGQGAYEQYF. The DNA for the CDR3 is TGTGCCAGCAGGGGACAGGGGGCTTACGAGCAGTACTTC. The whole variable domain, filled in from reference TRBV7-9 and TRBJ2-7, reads DTGVSQNPRHKITKRGQNVTFRCDPISEHNRLYWYRQTLGQGPEFLTYFQNEAQLEKSRLLSDRFSAERPKGSFSTLEIQRTEQGDSAMYLCASRGQGAYEQYFGPGTRLTVT.

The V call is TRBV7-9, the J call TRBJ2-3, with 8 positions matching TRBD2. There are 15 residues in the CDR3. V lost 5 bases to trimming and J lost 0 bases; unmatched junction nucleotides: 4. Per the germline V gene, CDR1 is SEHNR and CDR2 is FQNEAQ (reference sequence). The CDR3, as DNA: TGTGCCAGCAGCCAGACTAGCGATAGCACAGATACGCAGTATTTT. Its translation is CASSQTSDSTDTQYF. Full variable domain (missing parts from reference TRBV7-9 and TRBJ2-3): DTGVSQNPRHKITKRGQNVTFRCDPISEHNRLYWYRQTLGQGPEFLTYFQNEAQLEKSRLLSDRFSAERPKGSFSTLEIQRTEQGDSAMYLCASSQTSDSTDTQYFGPGTRLTVL.